This TCR beta chain comes out of a study of cytomegalovirus exposure and HLA in healthy donors. Whole-study findings and limits: A likely sequencing artifact accounted for one observed cluster of highly shared sequence variants. When analyzed later, a missense DCLRE1C variant was found to be linked to TCR beta V- and J-gene trimming. In vitro confirmation showed a few CMV-associated chains to be CMV antigen specific. HLA alleles were associated with 17,000 or so TCR beta sequences in a later analysis at 0.05 false discovery rate.

Germline CDR1 LNHDA, CDR2 SQIVND (reference sequence). This CDR3 contains 20 residues. The V and J ends lost 0 bases and 0 bases, in that order; junction bases with no gene match: 13. In the PCR, 60 Vbeta and 13 Jbeta primers were used. Sequenced by immunoSEQ multiplex PCR; TCRdb stores in-frame clones only, minus some. The sample has 150,000 or so clones, 80% to 90% seen once. This clone was detected once. Its antigen remains unknown. The source is a middle-aged man in good health and CMV-seropositive. Specimen: PBMCs. The chain couples TRBV19 to TRBJ1-5; TRBD1 matches at 8 bases. This chain's CDR3 is CASSIDRLGTGIYSNQPQHF. The CDR3 nucleotides are TGTGCCAGTAGTATAGATCGTCTGGGGACAGGAATTTATAGCAATCAGCCCCAGCATTTT.